A single sample is the source of the 6 T cell receptor beta chains below, sequenced in a study of beta chain features in type 1 diabetes. Sequencing targeted expressed TCRB transcripts, as all isolated RNA had been reverse transcribed. TCRdb's table, derived via immunoSEQ multiplex PCR, lists solely in-frame clones and lacks some. The sample has some 900,000 clones, roughly a sixth seen once; the top ten hold 0.023%. Sequenced sample: naive CD4+ T cells from blood. These receptors all come from a young woman in good health.

The chain joins TRBV11-2 to TRBJ1-1; D uncertain. The V end lost 4 bases, the J end lost 5 bases, and 8 bases lay between the germline ends. The germline CDR1 and CDR2 sequences are SGHAT and FQNNGV. The CDR3 sequence is 12 residues long. The CDR3, as DNA: TGTGCCAGCAGCTCCTCGGGGACTGAAGCTTTCTTT. Translating it yields CASSSSGTEAFF.

V gene TRBV9 combines with J gene TRBJ2-3, with D possibly being TRBD2 (6 bases). The CDR3 covers 13 residues. V was shortened by 6 bases and J by 2 bases, with 10 bases between the two germline ends. Germline loops: CDR1 SGDLS, CDR2 YYNGEE. The CDR3, as DNA: TGTGCCAGCAACACGGGAGACACAGATACGCAGTATTTT. Its translation: CASNTGDTDTQYF.

This clone appeared a few times. The rearrangement uses TRBV27 and TRBJ2-2; no definite D call. Trimming removed 2 bases from V and 3 bases from J, with 4 bases in between. The CDR3 loop spans 13 amino acids. CDR1 and CDR2 from the germline V gene are MNHEY and SMNVEV (reference sequence). CDR3 in amino acids: CASSLIYTGELFF. The CDR3 DNA is TGTGCCAGCAGTTTAATCTACACCGGGGAGCTGTTTTTT.

The J gene is TRBJ2-5, the V gene TRBV19, with D possibly being TRBD2 (6 bases). The V gene's germline CDR1 is LNHDA and CDR2 SQIVND (reference sequence). The CDR3 length is 14 residues. With 4 bases removed from V and 5 bases from J, the gap between germline ends came to 14 bases. CDR3 region: CASSNGLAWETQYF. CDR3 bases: TGTGCCAGTAGTAATGGGCTAGCGTGGGAGACCCAGTACTTC.

This clone has more than one count but fewer than ten. The V call is TRBV11-2, the J call TRBJ2-5; 8 bases align to TRBD1. Per the germline V gene, CDR1 is SGHAT and CDR2 is FQNNGV. The CDR3 covers 14 residues. V lost 5 bases and J lost 4; bases outside the gene matches: 6. The CDR3 loop reads CASSTGTGGETQYF. The CDR3 DNA is TGTGCCAGCAGCACCGGGACAGGCGGAGAGACCCAGTACTTC.

This chain uses TRBV19 with TRBJ1-2; possibly TRBD1 for D (5 bases). The V and J ends lost 5 bases and 6 bases respectively, with 25 bases between them. The CDR3 contains 17 residues. Germline V gene data show CDR1 as LNHDA and CDR2 as SQIVND (reference sequence). CDR3 nucleotide sequence: TGTGCCAGTAGTCCGCTGACCCCGGGACGGAATTCCAATGGCTACACCTTC. Its protein is CASSPLTPGRNSNGYTF.